The text below deals with one T cell receptor (beta chain). Its target is unknown. The CDR3 length is 17 residues. Trimming took 4 bases from V and 2 from J; bases not matched to a gene: 10. The germline gives CDR1 SGHRS, CDR2 YFSETQ. The unexposed donors gave CD4+ T cells in about 2011-2019, prior to COVID-19. This record belongs to a study of CD4 T cells in relation to SARS-CoV-2 and coronaviruses. General study points: Crossreactive clones expanded significantly less to SARS-CoV-2 than monoreactive clones.

TCRdb's copy holds only in-frame clones and misses some; the assay was immunoSEQ multiplex PCR. The table lists around 62,000 clones, 85% to 95% of them singletons. The clonotype was recovered from a human donor in good health. The source material was naive CD4+ T cells from PBMCs. Described subset: naive CD4+ T cells isolated by negative enrichment. The chain recombines TRBV5-1 with TRBJ2-3; 10 bases match TRBD2. CDR3 sequence (DNA): TGCGCCAGCAGCATTGGCGGTAGCGGGAGGTACACAGATACGCAGTATTTT. It yields the protein CASSIGGSGRYTDTQYF.